Each of the 5 T cell receptor beta chains below was sequenced from the same sample in a study of shared clonotypes between healthy human individuals. Assay: immunoSEQ multiplex PCR; the TCRdb copy retains only in-frame clones and omits some. Among about 1 million clones listed, 65% to 75% were seen once. The sequenced sample was memory CD4+ T cells sorted from blood. This sample's subset: CD45RA-negative fraction. All receptors come from a man aged 18 to 29 in good health.

Concerning this clone: Within the sample, other DNA sequences also encode this same CDR3. The chain has TRBV18 and TRBJ1-5; TRBD1 might be the D (5 bases). V lost 3 bases and J lost 5, with 8 bases in between. The germline CDR1 and CDR2 sequences are KGHSH and LQKENI. CDR3 length equals 13 residues. CDR3 loop: CASSPQGDQPQHF. In nucleotides, the CDR3 is TGTGCCAGCTCACCGCAGGGAGATCAGCCCCAGCATTTT.

The rearrangement uses TRBV10-2 and TRBJ1-1, with a weak D call TRBD1 (5 bases). The V and J ends lost 6 bases and 4 bases respectively, with 15 bases between them. Germline CDR1 reads WSHSY; CDR2 reads SAAADI. The CDR3 totals 14 residues. The CDR3 here is CASRLGVIGTEAFF. CDR3 nucleotide sequence: TGCGCCAGCAGATTAGGGGTGATCGGCACTGAAGCTTTCTTT.

The chain recombines TRBV5-1 with TRBJ1-2, with 9 positions matching TRBD1. The CDR3 totals 16 residues. V shed 1 base, J shed 8 bases, and the junction held 12 bases outside the gene matches. CDR1 and CDR2 from the germline V gene are SGHRS and YFSETQ. The CDR3 bases are TGCGCCAGCAGCTTGAGAACAGGGGGCGCTTCCGAGGGCTACACCTTC. It encodes CASSLRTGGASEGYTF.

The chain is built from TRBV18 and TRBJ2-2; D remains unclear. The V end was cut by 2 bases, the J end by 0 bases, with 10 bases between. The CDR3 is made up of 16 amino acids. Germline V gene lookup returns CDR1 KGHSH and CDR2 LQKENI. Here the CDR3 DNA reads TGTGCCAGCTCACCAAATCAGTACTCGAACACCGGGGAGCTGTTTTTT. It encodes CASSPNQYSNTGELFF.

In the case of this clone: With a much larger clone just one base away, this may be a read error. CDR3 protein: CASSPLPSPYEQYF. Written as DNA, the CDR3 is TGTGCCAGCTCACCACTCCCCAGTCCATACGAGCAGTACTTC. The rearrangement links TRBV18 to TRBJ2-7, with D unresolved. Trimming took off 1 base at V and 4 bases at J, with 11 bases between the two ends. Germline CDR1 KGHSH, CDR2 LQKENI. This CDR3 comprises 14 residues.